What follows is one TCR beta chain and its context. Antigen unknown. This CDR3 is built from 15 residues. Germline CDR1 and CDR2: SNHLY and FYNNEI. V shed 5 bases and J shed 7 bases, with 17 bases lying between them. Amplification used 60 Vbeta primers and 13 Jbeta primers. Profiling relied on immunoSEQ multiplex PCR, and the TCRdb table lists in-frame clones only, not all of them. Seen here are fewer than 200,000 clones, over 9.5% observed once, and the top ten hold 7.8%. These data originate in a study of cytomegalovirus exposure and HLA in healthy donors. Study findings and constraints: TCR beta V segments were, for the most part, productive about 87% or about 30% of the time in an earlier analysis. The presence/absence work took it that sequencing depth was about the same across donors. There were several of the most significant clusters that appeared linked to common viral pathogens in a later analysis.

Sample: PBMCs. This receptor was taken from a middle-aged man in good health and CMV-seropositive. The V call is TRBV2, the J call TRBJ1-4; D remains unclear. The CDR3 coding sequence is TGTGCCAGCAGTTCCGACTCACCCGGCGGTGAAAAACTGTTTTTT. Amino acid sequence: CASSSDSPGGEKLFF.